Listed below are T cell receptor beta chains from one sample, sequenced in a study of T cell responses to AZD1222 COVID-19 vaccine. TCRdb's copy holds only in-frame clones and misses some; the assay was immunoSEQ multiplex PCR. The repertoire holds about 130,000 clones, with more than 85% as singletons. Source: peripheral blood, taken on day 0 of AZD1222 vaccination. All receptors come from an adult in good health. Both conserved end residues are part of each CDR3. D genes are given only for firm matches. Clone sizes are given selectively: once, few, many, or a class where the clone is expanded.

j_call	v_call	clone_size	d_call	cdr3_aa	cdr3_nt
TRBJ1-3	TRBV6-5	-	-	CASSFDGNTIYF	TGTGCCAGCAGTTTCGATGGGAACACCATATATTTT
TRBJ2-5	TRBV11-2	once	-	CASSLEQETQYF	TGTGCCAGCAGCTTGGAACAAGAGACCCAGTACTTC
TRBJ1-5	TRBV30	-	-	CAWSVKGGKPQHF	TGTGCCTGGAGTGTGAAAGGAGGGAAGCCCCAGCATTTT
TRBJ2-7	TRBV5-1	-	-	CATREGYNYEQYF	TGCGCCACCCGGGAAGGCTACAACTACGAGCAGTACTTC
TRBJ1-4	TRBV4-2	-	-	CASSLDRNEKLFF	TGTGCCAGCAGCCTAGACCGAAATGAAAAACTGTTTTTT
TRBJ1-4	TRBV19	-	TRBD1	CASSRQGAPTNEKLFF	TGTGCCAGTAGTCGACAGGGGGCACCAACTAATGAAAAACTGTTTTTT
TRBJ1-2	TRBV27	once	TRBD1	CASSGTGQNYGYTF	TGTGCCAGCAGCGGGACAGGACAAAACTATGGCTACACCTTC
TRBJ2-5	TRBV4-1	-	-	CASSQALQETQYF	TGCGCCAGCAGCCAAGCACTGCAAGAGACCCAGTACTTC
TRBJ2-2	TRBV19	-	-	CASSRDGTPLRELFF	TGTGCCAGTAGCCGCGACGGAACGCCCCTACGGGAGCTGTTTTTT
TRBJ1-2	TRBV28	-	-	CASSLFKVRQGDSGYTF	TGTGCCAGCAGTTTATTTAAGGTTCGGCAGGGAGATTCTGGCTACACCTTC
TRBJ2-3	TRBV5-6	-	TRBD1	CASSLMGQGPDTQYF	TGTGCCAGCAGCTTGATGGGACAGGGGCCAGATACGCAGTATTTT
TRBJ2-5	TRBV7-9	-	TRBD2	CASSLVDIAGVGETQYF	TGTGCCAGCAGCTTAGTCGACATAGCGGGAGTAGGAGAGACCCAGTACTTC
TRBJ1-5	TRBV6-5	-	-	CASRLPNQPQHF	TGTGCCAGCAGGCTACCGAATCAGCCCCAGCATTTT
TRBJ1-2	TRBV27	-	TRBD1	CASSLSWDRDYGYTF	TGTGCCAGCAGTTTATCTTGGGACAGGGACTATGGCTACACCTTC
TRBJ2-7	TRBV28	once	TRBD2	CASRLTSGSYEQYF	TGTGCCAGCAGGCTTACTAGCGGGTCCTACGAGCAGTACTTC
TRBJ1-1	TRBV27	once	-	CASSPIGWTEAFF	TGTGCCAGCAGCCCTATTGGATGGACTGAAGCTTTCTTT
TRBJ2-4	TRBV6-1	-	-	CASSEVLGVNIQYF	TGTGCCAGCAGTGAAGTTTTGGGAGTAAACATTCAGTACTTC
TRBJ1-6	TRBV4-1	-	-	CASSQDHGTATNSPLHF	TGCGCCAGCAGCCAAGATCACGGGACGGCTACTAATTCACCCCTCCACTTT
TRBJ2-1	TRBV7-6	-	-	CASSSQGGGGQFF	TGTGCCAGCAGCTCACAGGGTGGAGGCGGGCAGTTCTTC
TRBJ1-2	TRBV6-2/TRBV6-3	-	-	CASSYSRDTYGYTF	TGTGCCAGCAGTTACTCCCGGGATACCTATGGCTACACCTTC
TRBJ1-1	TRBV3-1/TRBV3-2	-	-	CASSPLKIGTEAFF	TGTGCCAGCAGCCCCCTCAAGATAGGGACTGAAGCTTTCTTT
TRBJ2-5	TRBV5-4	-	TRBD2	CAERDQNQETQYF	TGTGCCGAGCGGGACCAGAACCAAGAGACCCAGTACTTC
TRBJ2-3	TRBV18	-	TRBD1	CASSQAPGTGGFRTDTQYF	TGTGCCAGCTCACAGGCGCCCGGGACAGGGGGATTTCGGACAGATACGCAGTATTTT
TRBJ2-1	TRBV12-3/TRBV12-4	-	-	CASSLEAYEQFF	TGTGCCAGCAGTTTAGAGGCCTATGAGCAGTTCTTC
TRBJ2-1	TRBV6-5	-	TRBD1	CASSYSDRAGNEQFF	TGTGCCAGCAGTTACTCGGACAGGGCGGGCAATGAGCAGTTCTTC
TRBJ1-5	TRBV27	-	TRBD1	CASSPRATGGNQPQHF	TGTGCCAGCAGTCCTAGGGCGACAGGGGGGAATCAGCCCCAGCATTTT
TRBJ2-6	TRBV13	-	TRBD1	CASSLRTGSSGANVLTF	TGTGCCAGCAGCTTGAGGACAGGCTCCTCTGGGGCCAACGTCCTGACTTTC
TRBJ2-5	TRBV30	once	-	CAWSVGGAAETQYF	TGTGCCTGGAGCGTTGGGGGGGCGGCGGAGACCCAGTACTTC
TRBJ1-1	TRBV19	-	TRBD1	CASSIRGQGAGEAFF	TGTGCCAGTAGTATAAGGGGACAGGGGGCAGGTGAAGCTTTCTTT
TRBJ2-7	TRBV5-1	-	-	CASSFSPSYEQYF	TGCGCCAGCAGCTTCTCACCATCCTACGAGCAGTACTTC
TRBJ1-2	TRBV6-5	few	-	CASSYGGYGYTF	TGTGCCAGCAGTTACGGGGGCTATGGCTACACCTTC
TRBJ1-1	TRBV11-3	-	-	CASSLQGDTEAFF	TGTGCCAGCAGCCTACAGGGTGACACTGAAGCTTTCTTT
TRBJ2-3	TRBV5-1	-	-	CASSLRLLTDTQYF	TGCGCCAGCAGCTTGCGGCTTCTCACAGATACGCAGTATTTT
TRBJ2-2	TRBV27	-	-	CASSLAGSGELFF	TGTGCCAGCAGTTTAGCGGGATCCGGGGAGCTGTTTTTT
TRBJ2-2	TRBV4-2	-	-	CASSQVASGANTGELFF	TGTGCCAGCAGCCAAGTAGCTTCGGGTGCGAACACCGGGGAGCTGTTTTTT
TRBJ2-1	TRBV20-1	-	-	CSPTERRFF	TGCAGTCCGACGGAACGTCGGTTCTTC
TRBJ2-2	TRBV4-1	-	-	CASRGSSGAGELFF	TGCGCCAGCAGAGGTTCTTCAGGGGCCGGGGAGCTGTTTTTT
TRBJ2-2	TRBV6-6	-	-	CASSQGVVGELFF	TGTGCCAGCAGCCAAGGGGTAGTCGGGGAGCTGTTTTTT
TRBJ1-2	TRBV28	-	TRBD1	CASTEGQGRGYGYTF	TGTGCCAGCACTGAGGGACAGGGCCGTGGCTATGGCTACACCTTC
TRBJ2-1	TRBV2	once	-	CASSDRGESYNEQFF	TGTGCCAGCAGTGACAGGGGTGAGTCCTACAATGAGCAGTTCTTC
TRBJ2-1	TRBV19	-	TRBD2	CASSPSVGRELEDEQFF	TGTGCCAGTAGTCCCTCCGTTGGGCGGGAGTTAGAGGATGAGCAGTTCTTC
TRBJ2-5	TRBV11-2	-	TRBD2	CASSSGLAGDGTQYF	TGTGCCAGCAGCTCGGGACTAGCGGGAGACGGGACCCAGTACTTC
TRBJ2-1	TRBV11-1	-	TRBD1	CASSHPGGGEQFF	TGTGCCAGCAGCCATCCAGGGGGCGGTGAGCAGTTCTTC
TRBJ1-1	TRBV2	-	TRBD1	CASSALPTGAGAFF	TGTGCCAGCAGTGCCCTTCCGACAGGGGCGGGAGCTTTCTTT
TRBJ1-5	TRBV12-3/TRBV12-4	-	TRBD1	CASSRTGGLPQHF	TGTGCCAGCAGTCGGACAGGGGGTCTGCCCCAGCATTTT
TRBJ2-3	TRBV13	-	-	CASSPKLSLGDTQYF	TGTGCCAGCAGCCCCAAACTAAGCCTCGGGGATACGCAGTATTTT
TRBJ1-2	TRBV12-3/TRBV12-4	-	-	CASNLENYGYTF	TGTGCCAGCAACTTAGAGAACTATGGCTACACCTTC
TRBJ2-1	TRBV7-9	-	-	CASSLGGGGGNEQFF	TGTGCCAGCAGCTTAGGGGGTGGAGGGGGCAATGAGCAGTTCTTC
TRBJ2-1	TRBV7-7	-	-	CASSFDAGPYNEQFF	TGTGCCAGCAGCTTTGACGCAGGGCCCTACAATGAGCAGTTCTTC
TRBJ1-1	TRBV28	-	-	CASSVGPTEAFF	TGTGCCAGCAGTGTGGGACCCACTGAAGCTTTCTTT
TRBJ2-5	TRBV19	-	TRBD1	CASSNLGQGEETQYF	TGTGCCAGTAGTAATCTAGGACAGGGGGAAGAGACCCAGTACTTC
TRBJ2-2	TRBV5-4	-	-	CASSLDGVTRELFF	TGTGCCAGCAGCTTGGACGGTGTGACCCGGGAGCTGTTTTTT